One and the same sample provided the 18 T cell receptor beta chains below, sequenced in a study of monozygotic twins with cystic fibrosis (dated by TCRdb to the early 2020s). The library was generated by the immunoSEQ multiplex PCR assay. TCRdb carries this immuneACCESS record with in-frame sequences only. Its versions omit some clonotypes, under half of them owing to an unresolved V gene in the studies checked, with the rest unexplained. In all, the sample holds under 25,000 clones, and approximately 97% of those were seen once. The biggest ten clones account for 0.15% of the sample. The sequenced sample consisted of blood. These receptors all stem from a girl aged 5 to 17 with cystic fibrosis.

This chain connects TRBV7-2 to TRBJ2-1; tentative D call: TRBD2 (6 bases). With 5 bases removed from V and 7 bases from J, the gap between germline ends came to 18 bases. CDR1 and CDR2 (germline): SGHTA, FQGNSA. The length of the CDR3 is 15 residues. CDR3 in amino acids: CASSIPWGRQNEQFF. The CDR3 nucleotides read TGTGCCAGCAGCATCCCCTGGGGGAGGCAGAATGAGCAGTTCTTC.

This chain joins TRBV7-9 and TRBJ2-2, with no clear D. The germline V and J ends were trimmed by 11 bases and 4 bases, with 14 bases remaining between them. The CDR3 has 13 residues. The germline V gene encodes CDR1 SEHNR and CDR2 FQNEAQ (reference sequence). The CDR3 DNA sequence: TGTGCCGGTCAGACGGAACGCACCGGGGAGCTGTTTTTT. Protein: CAGQTERTGELFF.

The chain employs TRBV27 and TRBJ2-1, with TRBD2 matching over 8 bases. Germline V gene data show CDR1 as MNHEY and CDR2 as SMNVEV (reference sequence). V gave up 3 bases and J gave up 10 bases; unmatched junction bases: 2. The CDR3 loop spans 12 amino acids. In DNA form, the CDR3 reads TGTGCCAGCAGTTTGACTAGCGACGAGCAGTTCTTC. Translated, it gives CASSLTSDEQFF.

This clone has a single count. This rearrangement joins TRBV6-5 to TRBJ2-2; D gene uncertain. Germline loops: CDR1 MNHEY, CDR2 SVGAGI. This CDR3 region has 14 residues. The V end was cut by 5 bases, the J end by 0 bases, with 7 bases between. CDR3 in amino acids: CASSPRPNTGELFF. The CDR3 DNA sequence: TGTGCCAGCAGTCCAAGACCGAACACCGGGGAGCTGTTTTTT.

The chain has TRBV7-3 and TRBJ2-1, with D unclear. Trimming took off 1 base at V and 0 bases at J, with 1 base between the two ends. The CDR3 runs 13 residues. In germline, CDR1 is SGHTA, CDR2 FQGTGA. The CDR3 DNA follows: TGTGCCAGCAGCTTAAGCTCCTACAATGAGCAGTTCTTC. Residues: CASSLSSYNEQFF.

The chain links TRBV29-1 to TRBJ1-2, with 8 bases lining up with TRBD1. The V gene's germline CDR1 is SQVTM and CDR2 ANQGSEA. Trimming took 1 base from V and 4 from J; bases not matched to a gene: 11. The CDR3 covers 16 residues. Here the CDR3 DNA reads TGCAGCGTTGAAGGGCAGGGGGCCCCAAACTTCTATGGCTACACCTTC. Protein: CSVEGQGAPNFYGYTF.

The V and J genes are TRBV30 and TRBJ2-3; a possible D gene is TRBD2 (7 bases). Germline loops: CDR1 GTSNPN, CDR2 SVGIG (reference sequence). The germline V and J ends were trimmed by 8 bases and 1 base, with 13 bases remaining between them. This CDR3 has 13 residues. The CDR3 region has the DNA TGTGCCGGAGGGGGGGGAGGCACAGATACGCAGTATTTT. The encoded protein is CAGGGGGTDTQYF.

The rearrangement joins TRBV7-2 to TRBJ2-1; 11 bases line up with TRBD2. V shed 5 bases and J 1 base; nucleotides not matched to a gene: 7. Germline CDR1 is SGHTA and CDR2 is FQGNSA. This CDR3 comprises 17 residues. This CDR3 reads CASSHPPSGRSYNEQFF. The DNA for the CDR3 is TGTGCCAGCAGCCACCCGCCTAGCGGGAGGTCCTACAATGAGCAGTTCTTC.

V gene TRBV5-6 combines with J gene TRBJ1-3, with a possible D match to TRBD1 (5 bases). V was cut by 0 bases and J by 2 bases, with 12 bases left in between. This CDR3 comprises 16 residues. The germline V gene encodes CDR1 SGHDT and CDR2 YYEEEE. The CDR3 loop reads CASSLARQTPGNTIYF. In DNA form, the CDR3 reads TGTGCCAGCAGCTTGGCCAGACAGACCCCTGGAAACACCATATATTTT.

The chain is built from TRBV19 and TRBJ2-2, with D unresolved. Germline V CDR1 and CDR2: LNHDA, SQIVND (reference sequence). Trimming removed 6 bases from V and 0 bases from J, with 14 bases in between. The CDR3 has 16 amino acids. CDR3 in amino acids: CASRVGTTSNTGELFF. The CDR3 DNA is TGTGCCAGTAGGGTGGGCACTACCTCGAACACCGGGGAGCTGTTTTTT.

This chain connects TRBV7-2 to TRBJ2-3; D gene unclear. Germline CDR1 reads SGHTA; CDR2 reads FQGNSA. The CDR3 has 16 residues. Trimming pared 0 bases from V and 9 bases from J, leaving 19 bases between. The CDR3 sequence: CASSLASVAFGDTQYF. The CDR3 DNA is TGTGCCAGCAGCTTAGCGTCGGTAGCTTTTGGTGACACGCAGTATTTT.

The J gene is TRBJ2-7, the V gene TRBV30, with 9 bases fitting TRBD2. CDR3 length: 12 residues. CDR1 GTSNPN and CDR2 SVGIG come from the germline V gene (reference sequence). The trim removed 4 bases at V and 2 bases at J, leaving 0 bases unmatched. CDR3 loop: CAWTSGTYEQYF. The CDR3 coding sequence is TGTGCCTGGACTAGCGGGACCTACGAGCAGTACTTC.

The chain has TRBV29-1 and TRBJ2-7, with TRBD2 identical over 10 bases. The ends lost 1 base at V and 5 bases at J; junction bases unmatched: 14. Germline lookup yields CDR1 SQVTM and CDR2 ANQGSEA. CDR3 length: 17 residues. The CDR3 loop is CSVEGQGLTSGTHEQYF. CDR3 DNA sequence: TGCAGCGTTGAAGGTCAGGGGCTAACTAGCGGGACCCACGAGCAGTACTTC.

V is TRBV5-6 and J is TRBJ1-5, with D unclear. V was cut by 3 bases and J by 3 bases, with 10 bases left in between. The V gene's germline CDR1 is SGHDT and CDR2 YYEEEE. The CDR3 is 14 residues long. The CDR3 region is CASSSSGDNQPQHF. For the CDR3, the DNA is TGTGCCAGCAGCTCATCCGGGGACAATCAGCCCCAGCATTTT. The full variable domain, its missing parts supplied by reference TRBV5-6 and TRBJ1-5, is DAGVTQSPTHLIKTRGQQVTLRCSPKSGHDTVSWYQQALGQGPQFIFQYYEEEERQRGNFPDRFSGHQFPNYSSELNVNALLLGDSALYLCASSSSGDNQPQHFGDGTRLSIL.

V gene TRBV28 combines with J gene TRBJ2-1; D possibly corresponds to TRBD1 (5 bases). This CDR3 contains 16 residues. Germline lookup yields CDR1 MDHEN and CDR2 SYDVKM. V lost 5 bases, J lost 5 bases, and 19 bases lay in between. In nucleotides, the CDR3 is TGTGCCAGCAGTAAAACAGGAGCAGCTTTTAACAATGAGCAGTTCTTC. This encodes CASSKTGAAFNNEQFF.

V is TRBV6-1 and J is TRBJ1-2, with D unclear. The CDR3 runs to 13 residues. Deletions cut 9 bases from V and 0 bases from J, with 11 bases between. Germline V gives CDR1 MNHNS, CDR2 SASEGT. The CDR3, as DNA: TGTGCCAGTCAGAGAACATCTAACTATGGCTACACCTTC. Translating it yields CASQRTSNYGYTF.

The chain recombines TRBV21-1 with TRBJ2-7. TRBV21-1 is termed a pseudogene. The CDR3 has 13 residues. For the CDR3, the DNA is TGTGCCAGCAGAGCCGGACCGAACTACGAGCAGTACGTC. As protein: CASRAGPNYEQYV.

The rearrangement links TRBV5-1 to TRBJ2-5; 11 positions agree with TRBD2. This CDR3 region has 15 residues. V was clipped by 6 bases and J by 5 bases; unmatched bases: 9. The V gene's germline CDR1 is SGHRS and CDR2 YFSETQ. In DNA form, the CDR3 reads TGCGCCAGCACCAAGACTAGCGGGGCCACGGAGACCCAGTACTTC. Its translation: CASTKTSGATETQYF. The full variable domain, its missing parts supplied by reference TRBV5-1 and TRBJ2-5, is KAGVTQTPRYLIKTRGQQVTLSCSPISGHRSVSWYQQTPGQGLQFLFEYFSETQRNKGNFPGRFSGRQFSNSRSEMNVSTLELGDSALYLCASTKTSGATETQYFGPGTRLLVL.